The clone carrying this TCR beta chain was counted a single time. Its antigen is not known. TCRdb keeps only in-frame clones here, not all; method: immunoSEQ multiplex PCR. This sample has approximately 100,000 clones, with 90% found just once. This specimen comes from a study of T cell responses to AZD1222 COVID-19 vaccine. Study results and caveats: Females outnumbered males among donors, who were mostly white British; clonal diversity was possibly underestimated.

The germline V gene encodes CDR1 LGHNT and CDR2 FRNRAP. The J segment lost 8 bases and the V segment lost 0 bases, leaving 7 bases of the junction unmatched. The CDR3 is made up of 16 amino acids. Here the sequenced sample was peripheral blood, taken 28 days after the second AZD1222 dose. This chain joins TRBV12-5 and TRBJ2-1; 10 bases align to TRBD2. This TCR derives from an adult who received the AZD1222 COVID-19 vaccine. CDR3 bases: TGTGCTAGTGGTTTGGTACTAAGCGGGGGGGCCCATGAGCAGTTCTTC. Translation: CASGLVLSGGAHEQFF.